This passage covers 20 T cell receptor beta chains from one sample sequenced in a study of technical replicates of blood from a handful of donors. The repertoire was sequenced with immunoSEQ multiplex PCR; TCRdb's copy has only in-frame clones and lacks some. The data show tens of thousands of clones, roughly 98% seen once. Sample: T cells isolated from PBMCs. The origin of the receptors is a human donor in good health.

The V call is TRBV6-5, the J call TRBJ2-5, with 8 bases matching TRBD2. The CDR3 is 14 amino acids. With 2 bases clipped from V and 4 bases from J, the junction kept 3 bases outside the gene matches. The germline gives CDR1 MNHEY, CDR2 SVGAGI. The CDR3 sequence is CASSYGGGTETQYF. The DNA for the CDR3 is TGTGCCAGCAGTTACGGCGGGGGGACAGAGACCCAGTACTTC.

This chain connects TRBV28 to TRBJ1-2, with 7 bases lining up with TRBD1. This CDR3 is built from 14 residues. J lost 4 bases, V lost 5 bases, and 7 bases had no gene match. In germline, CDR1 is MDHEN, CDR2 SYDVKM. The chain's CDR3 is CASSPDGTAYGYTF. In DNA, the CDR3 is TGTGCCAGCAGTCCGGACGGGACAGCCTATGGCTACACCTTC.

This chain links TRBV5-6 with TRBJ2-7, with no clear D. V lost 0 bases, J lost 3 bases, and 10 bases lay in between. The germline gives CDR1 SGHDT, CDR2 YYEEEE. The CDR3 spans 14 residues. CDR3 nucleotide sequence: TGTGCCAGCAGCTTGGTAGGAACTAACTACGAGCAGTACTTC. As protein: CASSLVGTNYEQYF.

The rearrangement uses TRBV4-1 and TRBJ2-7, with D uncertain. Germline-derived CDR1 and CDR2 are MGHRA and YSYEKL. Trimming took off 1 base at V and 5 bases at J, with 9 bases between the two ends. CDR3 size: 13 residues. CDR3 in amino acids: CASSQGQADEQYF. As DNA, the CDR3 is TGCGCCAGCAGCCAAGGTCAAGCCGACGAGCAGTACTTC.

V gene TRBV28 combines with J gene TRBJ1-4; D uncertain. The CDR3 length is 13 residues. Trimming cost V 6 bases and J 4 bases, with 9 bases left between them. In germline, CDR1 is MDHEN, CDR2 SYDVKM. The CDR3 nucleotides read TGTGCCAGCAGGCGAGGGTATAATGAAAAACTGTTTTTT. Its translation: CASRRGYNEKLFF. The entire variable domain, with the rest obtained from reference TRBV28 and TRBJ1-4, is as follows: DVKVTQSSRYLVKRTGEKVFLECVQDMDHENMFWYRQDPGLGLRLIYFSYDVKMKEKGDIPEGYSVSREKKERFSLILESASTNQTSMYLCASRRGYNEKLFFGSGTQLSVL.

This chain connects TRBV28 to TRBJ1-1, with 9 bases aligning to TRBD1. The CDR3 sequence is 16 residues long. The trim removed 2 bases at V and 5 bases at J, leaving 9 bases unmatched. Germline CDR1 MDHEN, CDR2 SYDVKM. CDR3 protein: CASSLPIDRGITEAFF. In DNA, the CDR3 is TGTGCCAGCAGTTTACCTATCGACAGGGGGATAACTGAAGCTTTCTTT. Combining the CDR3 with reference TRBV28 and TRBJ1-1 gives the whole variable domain DVKVTQSSRYLVKRTGEKVFLECVQDMDHENMFWYRQDPGLGLRLIYFSYDVKMKEKGDIPEGYSVSREKKERFSLILESASTNQTSMYLCASSLPIDRGITEAFFGQGTRLTVV.

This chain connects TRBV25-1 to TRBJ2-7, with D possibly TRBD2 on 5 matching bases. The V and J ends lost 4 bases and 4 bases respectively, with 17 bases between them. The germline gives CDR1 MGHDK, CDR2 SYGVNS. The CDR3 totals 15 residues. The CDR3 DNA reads TGTGCCAGCAGTGGGGCCTCAGCGGCTGGTTACGAGCAGTACTTC. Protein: CASSGASAAGYEQYF.

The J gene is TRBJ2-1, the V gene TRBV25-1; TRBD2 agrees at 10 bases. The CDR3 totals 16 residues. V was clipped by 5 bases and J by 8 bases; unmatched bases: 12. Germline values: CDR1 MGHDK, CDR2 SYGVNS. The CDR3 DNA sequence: TGTGCCAGCAGTACTTCTAGCGGGAGCGGTGTGCATGAGCAGTTCTTC. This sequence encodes CASSTSSGSGVHEQFF.

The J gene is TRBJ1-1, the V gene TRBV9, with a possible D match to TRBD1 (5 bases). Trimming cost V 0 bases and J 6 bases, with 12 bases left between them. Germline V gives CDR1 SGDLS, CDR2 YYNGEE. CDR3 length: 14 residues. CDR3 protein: CASSVVQGGSEAFF. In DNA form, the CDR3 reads TGTGCCAGCAGCGTAGTCCAGGGTGGGTCTGAAGCTTTCTTT. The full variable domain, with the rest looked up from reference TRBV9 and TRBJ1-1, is DSGVTQTPKHLITATGQRVTLRCSPRSGDLSVYWYQQSLDQGLQFLIQYYNGEERAKGNILERFSAQQFPDLHSELNLSSLELGDSALYFCASSVVQGGSEAFFGQGTRLTVV.

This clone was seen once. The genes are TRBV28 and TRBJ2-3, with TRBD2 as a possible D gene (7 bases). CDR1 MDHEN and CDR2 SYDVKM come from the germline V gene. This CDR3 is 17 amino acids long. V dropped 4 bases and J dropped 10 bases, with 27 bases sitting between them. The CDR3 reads CASSSRDYRKRGLSQYF. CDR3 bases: TGTGCCAGCAGTTCCCGGGACTATCGTAAACGGGGGCTTTCGCAGTATTTT.

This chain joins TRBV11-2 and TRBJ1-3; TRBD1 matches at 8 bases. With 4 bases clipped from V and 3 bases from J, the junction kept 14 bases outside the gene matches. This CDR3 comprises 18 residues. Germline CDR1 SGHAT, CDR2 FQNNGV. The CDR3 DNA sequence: TGTGCCAGCAGCTCTAGACAGGGGCGGATCTTGAATGGAAACACCATATATTTT. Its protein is CASSSRQGRILNGNTIYF.

The CDR3 coding sequence is TGTGCCAGCAGCTTGACGGACGGGAGCTTAACTGAAGCTTTCTTT. Its protein product is CASSLTDGSLTEAFF. This chain joins TRBV7-9 and TRBJ1-1; D is ambiguous. The ends were cut back, 3 bases at V and 5 bases at J, with 16 bases in the middle. Germline lookup yields CDR1 SEHNR and CDR2 FQNEAQ (reference sequence). The CDR3 loop spans 15 amino acids.

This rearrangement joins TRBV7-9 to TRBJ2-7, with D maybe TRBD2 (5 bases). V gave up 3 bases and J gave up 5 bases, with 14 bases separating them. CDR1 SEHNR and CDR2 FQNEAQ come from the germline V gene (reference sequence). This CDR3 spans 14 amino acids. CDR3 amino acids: CASSLTSGGHEQYF. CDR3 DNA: TGTGCCAGCAGCTTGACATCAGGAGGCCACGAGCAGTACTTC. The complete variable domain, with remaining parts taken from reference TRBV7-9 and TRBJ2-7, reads DTGVSQNPRHKITKRGQNVTFRCDPISEHNRLYWYRQTLGQGPEFLTYFQNEAQLEKSRLLSDRFSAERPKGSFSTLEIQRTEQGDSAMYLCASSLTSGGHEQYFGPGTRLTVT.

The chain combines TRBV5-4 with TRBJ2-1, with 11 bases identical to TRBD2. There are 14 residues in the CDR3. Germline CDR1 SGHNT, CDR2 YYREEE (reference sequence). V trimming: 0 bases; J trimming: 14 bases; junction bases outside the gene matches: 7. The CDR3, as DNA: TGTGCCAGCAGCTTGGGCCCGGGACTAGCGGTGGAGTTCTTC. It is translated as CASSLGPGLAVEFF.

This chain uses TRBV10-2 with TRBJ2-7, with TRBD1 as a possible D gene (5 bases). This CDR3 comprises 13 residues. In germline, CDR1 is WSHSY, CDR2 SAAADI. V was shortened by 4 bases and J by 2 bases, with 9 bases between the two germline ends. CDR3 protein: CASSVQDTYEQYF. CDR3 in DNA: TGCGCCAGCAGTGTCCAGGACACCTACGAGCAGTACTTC.

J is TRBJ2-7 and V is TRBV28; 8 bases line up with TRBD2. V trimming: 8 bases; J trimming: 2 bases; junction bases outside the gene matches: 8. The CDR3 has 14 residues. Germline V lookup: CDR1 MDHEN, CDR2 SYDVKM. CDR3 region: CASSEPGLAYEQYF. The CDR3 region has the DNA TGTGCCAGCTCAGAGCCGGGACTAGCCTACGAGCAGTACTTC.

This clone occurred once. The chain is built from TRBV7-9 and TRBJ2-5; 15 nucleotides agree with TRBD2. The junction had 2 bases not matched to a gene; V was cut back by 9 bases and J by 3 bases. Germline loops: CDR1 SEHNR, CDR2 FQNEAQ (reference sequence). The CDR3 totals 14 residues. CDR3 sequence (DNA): TGTGCCAGTCGGACTAGCGGGAGGGAAGAGACCCAGTACTTC. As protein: CASRTSGREETQYF.

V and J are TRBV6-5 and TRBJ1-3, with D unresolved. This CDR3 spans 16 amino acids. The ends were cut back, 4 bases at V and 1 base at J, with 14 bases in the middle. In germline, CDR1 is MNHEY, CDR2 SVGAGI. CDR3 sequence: CASSSSAIQSGNTIYF. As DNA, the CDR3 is TGTGCCAGCAGTTCATCGGCGATACAGTCTGGAAACACCATATATTTT.

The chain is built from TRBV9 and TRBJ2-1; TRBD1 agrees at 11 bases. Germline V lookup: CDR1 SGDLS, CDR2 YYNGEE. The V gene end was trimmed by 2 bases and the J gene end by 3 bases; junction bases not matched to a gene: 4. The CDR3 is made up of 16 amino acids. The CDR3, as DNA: TGTGCCAGCAGCGTCTTGGGACAGGGGGGCTACAATGAGCAGTTCTTC. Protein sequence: CASSVLGQGGYNEQFF.

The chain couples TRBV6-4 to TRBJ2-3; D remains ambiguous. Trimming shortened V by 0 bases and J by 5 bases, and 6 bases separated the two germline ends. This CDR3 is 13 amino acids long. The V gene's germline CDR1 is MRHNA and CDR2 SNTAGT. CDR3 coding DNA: TGTGCCAGCAGTGACTCGAGAGGAGATACGCAGTATTTT. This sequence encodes CASSDSRGDTQYF.